This TCR beta chain was observed in a study of molecular identifiers for immune sequencing clone quantification. CDR3 size: 18 residues. V was clipped by 5 bases and J by 7 bases; unmatched bases: 19. The germline V gene has CDR1 SEHNR and CDR2 FQNEAQ (reference sequence). Previously described methods and listed TCR primers were employed for the bulk TCR libraries. TCRdb analysed the PCR reads with MiXCR anew, one entry per CDR3 protein. The table records roughly 93,000 distinct CDR3 sequences, more than 20% of them present only once. The sequence was collected from a human donor in good health. Some libraries in this study had Jurkat cell RNA spiked in. The chain uses TRBV7-9 and TRBJ2-1; 8 bases agree with TRBD2. The sample comprised naive CD8+ T cells from blood, with Jurkat cell RNA spiked in. As to subset: FACS-sorted CD8+CD4-CCR7+CD45RA+ naive T cells. The CDR3 protein is CASSPSIALGLAGNEQFF. CDR3 DNA sequence: TGTGCCAGCAGCCCTAGCATAGCTCTCGGACTAGCTGGAAATGAGCAGTTCTTC.